The 6 T cell receptor beta chains below come from one sample, sequenced in a study of T cells in Graves' hyperthyroidism and ophthalmopathy. Authors of the study amplified TCR beta CDR3 regions from RNA transcripts. HTBI primers were used for first-round RT-PCR of the TCR CDR3. MiXCR, applied by TCRdb to the multiplex PCR reads, yields one record per CDR3 protein. The table has fewer than 750,000 distinct CDR3 sequences, about 14% seen once. Sequencing was performed on blood. The receptors derive from a woman aged 45-59 years with Graves' ophthalmopathy.

This clonotype was seen at least ten times. The J gene is TRBJ2-7, the V gene TRBV28; perhaps TRBD2 as D (7 bases). Germline values: CDR1 MDHEN, CDR2 SYDVKM. The CDR3 is made up of 11 amino acids. Trimming stripped 6 bases from V and 9 bases from J, with 12 bases between. CDR3 amino acids: CASSLGGVQYF. DNA of the CDR3: TGTGCCAGCAGCCTAGGGGGGGTGCAGTACTTC.

This clonotype was counted a few times. This rearrangement joins TRBV28 to TRBJ1-3; 7 bases align to TRBD1. There are 19 residues in the CDR3. CDR1 is MDHEN, CDR2 SYDVKM, per germline. With V trimmed by 4 bases and J by 4 bases, 19 bases remained unmatched. The CDR3 loop is CASSSPGQDFFLGGNTIYF. Written as DNA, the CDR3 is TGTGCCAGCAGTTCACCCGGACAGGATTTTTTCCTCGGGGGAAACACCATATATTTT.

This clonotype occurred many times. The chain carries TRBV20-1 and TRBJ2-1; 10 positions agree with TRBD2. Germline trimming cut 2 bases from V and 6 bases from J; bases unmatched to any gene: 4. This CDR3 comprises 14 residues. The germline CDR1 and CDR2 sequences are DFQATT and SNEGSKA (reference sequence). The CDR3 region is CSARRSGRINEQFF. The CDR3 DNA reads TGCAGTGCTAGACGTAGCGGGAGGATCAATGAGCAGTTCTTC.

This clonotype was seen many times. V gene TRBV7-9 combines with J gene TRBJ2-2, with 11 bases identical to TRBD2. The CDR3 runs 15 residues. Germline V CDR1 and CDR2: SEHNR, FQNEAQ (reference sequence). The J segment lost 6 bases and the V segment lost 6 bases, leaving 6 bases of the junction unmatched. The DNA of the CDR3 is TGTGCCAGCAGACTAGCGGGAGCGGGCGCCGGGGAGCTGTTTTTT. Amino acid sequence: CASRLAGAGAGELFF.

This clonotype was recorded at least ten times. For the CDR3, the DNA is TGTGCCAGCAGTTTATACCAAGAGACCCAGTACTTC. This gives the protein CASSLYQETQYF. The chain uses TRBV12-3 or TRBV12-4 and TRBJ2-5; D uncertain. Trimming took off 2 bases at V and 0 bases at J, with 1 base between the two ends. CDR3 length: 12 residues.

This clonotype was counted ten times or more. CDR3 amino acids: CATSREVGGNADTQYF. The CDR3 DNA reads as TGTGCCACCAGCAGAGAAGTAGGAGGGAACGCAGATACGCAGTATTTT. The V call is TRBV15, the J call TRBJ2-3, with TRBD2 as a possible D gene (6 bases). V lost 0 bases, J lost 4 bases, and 14 bases lay in between. The length of the CDR3 is 16 residues. Per germline, CDR1 LNHNV and CDR2 YYDKDF (reference sequence).